This TCR beta chain is drawn from a study of blood T cells in healthy people across ages. On this clonotype itself: Antigen unknown. Given the absence of the conserved phenylalanine or tryptophan at the CDR3 end, a read error is likely.

Collection of 8.5 to 10 milliliters of peripheral blood was performed for each donor. Isolated PBMCs totaled at least 6.5 million in each sample. The study's findings and limits: Both higher diversity and more naive CD4+ cells marked long-lived donors when set against aged donors.

A second about 6 to 12 cycle PCR used barcoded and J-beta primers. At least 2.5 million CDR3-containing paired-end reads were obtained per sample. TCRdb redid the calling of the 5' RACE reads with MiXCR, one entry per CDR3 protein. This sample has around 850,000 distinct CDR3 sequences, with around 34% found just once. This CDR3 has 20 amino acids. The V gene's germline CDR1 is MNHEY and CDR2 SMNVEV (reference sequence). Trimming cost V 4 bases and J 0 bases, with 25 bases left between them. The V gene is TRBV27, the J gene TRBJ2-1; no reliable D call. This clonotype originated in a young man in good health. Sequencing was performed on blood. CDR3 protein: CASSSSLTHFARSSYNEQFL. The CDR3 DNA is TGTGCCAGCAGTTCATCCCTTACCCACTTCGCAAGGAGCTCCTACAATGAGCAGTTCCTC.